The 2 T cell receptor beta chains given below trace back to one sample, sequenced in a study of cytomegalovirus exposure and HLA in healthy donors. Using immunoSEQ multiplex PCR, the repertoire was profiled, and TCRdb retains in-frame clones only, with some absent. Among roughly 100,000 clones listed, approximately 90% were seen once. The sequenced material came from PBMCs. Receptors originate from a woman aged 18-35 years in good health and CMV-seropositive.

The chain uses TRBV29-1 and TRBJ1-1, with D tentatively TRBD1 (6 bases). The CDR3 loop spans 10 amino acids. V was cut by 6 bases and J by 8 bases, with 10 bases left in between. Germline CDR1 is SQVTM and CDR2 is ANQGSEA. DNA of the CDR3: TGCAGCGTCCTAACAGGGGAAGCTTTCTTT. Protein product: CSVLTGEAFF.

This rearrangement joins TRBV6-1 to TRBJ1-2, with 8 bases identical to TRBD1. Germline trimming cut 5 bases from V and 6 bases from J; bases unmatched to any gene: 11. This CDR3 is built from 15 residues. Germline V gives CDR1 MNHNS, CDR2 SASEGT. The CDR3 DNA reads TGTGCCAGCAGTCCTTCTTGGACAGGGAGAAATGGCTACACCTTC. Its protein is CASSPSWTGRNGYTF.